This entry describes one T cell receptor (beta chain). Its cognate antigen has yet to be identified. No much larger clone exists at a distance of one base, and base qualities are not known. The sample comes from a study of T cell responses to AZD1222 COVID-19 vaccine (dated by TCRdb to about 2021). In terms of the full investigation: AZD1222 recipients whose second dose came at about 4 weeks and those whose second dose came at about 12 weeks were combined into one group, since spike-specific TCR depth and breadth did not differ between the two schedules. Trial participants were enrolled by age into 18-55, 56-69 and 70-plus year subgroups, with roughly 160, 29 and 62 TCR-sequenced participants respectively. A total of 230 or so trial participants underwent TCR sequencing, of whom roughly 210 received two doses of AZD1222 and some 26 received two doses of the MenACWY control vaccine.

In the paper's terms, the time point label means: baseline before first vaccination. Samples from vaccinated people were obtained from the UK trials COV001 and COV002, which included a single-blind randomized controlled phase 2/3 trial of AZD1222 (ChAdOx1 nCoV-19) in healthy adults. For TCRbeta chain sequencing, PBMC samples were collected from trial participants at day 0 and at day 28 after the second dose. General conclusions and limits of the study: The 56-69-year group was small, and its depth increase did not reach significance, likely because of low power. Participants were mostly white British and included more females than males, and it was suggested by the authors that clonal diversity may have been underestimated. Because no day 14 peak-response samples were available, repertoires were characterized only after the peak T cell response. Conclusions about previously exposed vaccinees are limited, since just a handful of AZD1222 recipients were seropositive for SARS-CoV-2 at baseline. CD4 TCRs associated with the vaccine covered the entire spike protein, and the dominant responses were in regions 160-218 and 743-854. After two AZD1222 doses, spike-specific TCR breadth and depth were significantly higher than at day 0 and than in MenACWY recipients. Reportedly, almost half of the unique spike-specific TCRs recognized epitopes lying outside the regions that are mutated in the B.1.351 and B.1.1.7 variants.

The CDR3 regions of human TCRbeta chains were subjected to immunosequencing. In the paper's pipeline: TCRs in the repertoires were compared against a reference library of SARS-CoV-2-specific TCRs that had been generated with the MIRA antigen-specificity platform. Breadth was defined as the fraction of unique TCRs that were SARS-CoV-2-associated. Depth was defined as the fraction of total T cells that were SARS-CoV-2-associated. Each spike-specific TCR was assigned to its reactive spike region and to a CD4 or CD8 class using the MIRA data. Log10-transformed breadth and depth values were compared by one-way ANOVA with Sidak's multiple comparisons tests. The clones in this table, taken by TCRdb from immuneACCESS, are in-frame only. Not every clone is retained; where verified, under half of the shortfall comes from an unresolved V gene, and the cause of the rest is unknown. The DNA was the basis for D and trimming; V, J and clone size are from that table. In this sample the table shows 240,000 or so clones, approximately 95% of which occur a single time. The ten biggest clones cover less than 0.65% of the sample.

V lost 7 bases and J lost 7 bases; the stretch between them is 12 bases long. CDR1 is given as DFQATT and CDR2 as SNEGSKA, both from the germline V gene (reference sequence). The CDR3, from cysteine to phenylalanine, totals 11 residues. Of the read, only the CDR3 DNA is kept; its 33 bases are in frame from base 1. The source is an adult in good health. This chain is built from TRBV20-1 and TRBJ2-3; the D segment cannot be called with confidence. Material: peripheral blood, obtained on day 0 of AZD1222 vaccination. Here the CDR3 is given as CSVGNGNTQYF. The base sequence is TGCAGTGTAGGGAATGGAAATACGCAGTATTTT.